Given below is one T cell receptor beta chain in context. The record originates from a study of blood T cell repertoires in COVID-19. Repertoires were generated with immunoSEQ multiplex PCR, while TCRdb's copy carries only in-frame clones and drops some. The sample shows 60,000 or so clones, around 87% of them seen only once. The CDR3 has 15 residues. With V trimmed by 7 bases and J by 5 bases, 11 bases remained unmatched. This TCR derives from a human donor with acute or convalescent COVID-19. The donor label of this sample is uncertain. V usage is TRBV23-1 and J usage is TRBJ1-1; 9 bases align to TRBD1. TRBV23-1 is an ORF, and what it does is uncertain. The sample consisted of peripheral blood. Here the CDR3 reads CASTPPGQGGTEAFF. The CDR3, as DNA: TGCGCCAGCACCCCTCCGGGACAGGGTGGGACTGAAGCTTTCTTT.